This TCR beta chain was observed in a study of shared clonotypes between healthy human individuals. The assay was immunoSEQ multiplex PCR, and TCRdb's table has in-frame clones only and misses some. The sample lists under 2,500,000 clones, around 95% occurring once. The length of the CDR3 is 14 residues. V lost 5 bases to trimming and J lost 2 bases; unmatched junction nucleotides: 4. CDR1 SEHNR and CDR2 FQNEAQ come from the germline V gene (reference sequence). Notes on this clone: In the same sample, other DNA sequences code for this CDR3.

Sequenced material: naive CD4+ T cells sorted from blood. As for subset: CD45RA+ positively selected. This TCR came from a man younger than 35 in good health. The chain uses TRBV7-9 and TRBJ2-5; TRBD2 matches 8 bases. The CDR3 sequence: CASSRGLAQETQYF. The CDR3, as DNA: TGTGCCAGCAGCCGCGGACTAGCACAAGAGACCCAGTACTTC.